These 23 T cell receptor beta chains originate from one sample sequenced in a study of blood T cell repertoires in COVID-19. Some clones are missing from TCRdb's copy, which holds only in-frame ones; the method was immunoSEQ multiplex PCR. Altogether 77,000 or so clones are present, around 85% being singletons, with the ten largest covering over 4.5%. Specimen: peripheral blood. The receptor set was obtained from a man older than 75 with acute or convalescent COVID-19.

For the CDR3, the DNA is TGTGCCAGCAGCCCTCAGGGGGGCCCCTCCTACGAGCAGTACTTC. Translation gives CASSPQGGPSYEQYF. The chain carries TRBV9 and TRBJ2-7; TRBD1 might be the D (7 bases). The CDR3 is 15 residues long. V was shortened by 4 bases and J by 0 bases, with 14 bases between the two germline ends. CDR1 SGDLS and CDR2 YYNGEE come from the germline V gene.

The chain recombines TRBV18 with TRBJ2-2; TRBD1 agrees at 9 bases. After removal of 0 bases from V and 0 bases from J, the junction contained 2 bases not matched to a gene. The V gene's germline CDR1 is KGHSH and CDR2 LQKENI. The CDR3 extends over 17 amino acids. The CDR3 loop is CASSPPTGGSNTGELFF. The CDR3 bases are TGTGCCAGCTCACCACCGACAGGGGGGTCGAACACCGGGGAGCTGTTTTTT.

The V gene is TRBV6-6, the J gene TRBJ1-5; TRBD1 is a possible D gene (6 bases). V dropped 6 bases and J dropped 2 bases, with 11 bases sitting between them. Germline lookup yields CDR1 MNHNY and CDR2 SVGAGI (reference sequence). This CDR3 contains 14 residues. CDR3 sequence: CASSTPGGNQPQHF. The DNA for the CDR3 is TGTGCCAGCAGCACCCCAGGGGGCAATCAGCCCCAGCATTTT.

The rearrangement uses TRBV19 and TRBJ2-3; weak D call: TRBD2 (5 bases). Germline CDR1 and CDR2: LNHDA and SQIVND (reference sequence). The CDR3 is 14 amino acids. The ends were cut back, 3 bases at V and 3 bases at J, with 10 bases in the middle. This CDR3 is CASSMGVRTDTQYF. In DNA form, the CDR3 reads TGTGCCAGTAGTATGGGAGTTCGGACAGATACGCAGTATTTT. Full variable domain (rest looked up from reference TRBV19 and TRBJ2-3): DGGITQSPKYLFRKEGQNVTLSCEQNLNHDAMYWYRQDPGQGLRLIYYSQIVNDFQKGDIAEGYSVSREKKESFPLTVTSAQKNPTAFYLCASSMGVRTDTQYFGPGTRLTVL.

The DNA of the CDR3 is TGTGCCAGCAGTTTGGGTTTCCCTCGGACAGGGTCGTCGGGTGGCTACACCTTC. Its protein product is CASSLGFPRTGSSGGYTF. The chain uses TRBV27 and TRBJ1-2; TRBD1 matches 8 bases. This CDR3 spans 18 amino acids. The V segment lost 3 bases and the J segment 7 bases; nucleotides outside the gene matches: 19. CDR1 is MNHEY, CDR2 SMNVEV, per germline (reference sequence).

The chain joins TRBV11-2 to TRBJ2-2, with 7 bases that match TRBD2. J was trimmed by 2 bases and V by 2 bases; bases with no gene match: 5. This CDR3 spans 16 amino acids. From germline, CDR1 is SGHAT and CDR2 FQNNGV. CDR3 in DNA: TGTGCCAGCAGCTTATCCGGGGGGAGAAACACCGGGGAGCTGTTTTTT. This translates into CASSLSGGRNTGELFF.

The chain links TRBV4-3 to TRBJ1-2; the match to TRBD1 covers 7 bases. V gave up 4 bases and J gave up 2 bases; unmatched junction bases: 13. Germline V lookup: CDR1 LGHNA, CDR2 YSLEER. The CDR3 length is 17 residues. CDR3 coding DNA: TGCGCCAGCAGCCTGCTCGGAGAGCACAGGGGAAACTATGGCTACACCTTC. It yields the protein CASSLLGEHRGNYGYTF.

J is TRBJ2-4 and V is TRBV7-5; the listed D gene, TRBD2, was not tested against the DNA. TRBV7-5 has pseudogene status. This CDR3 region has 17 residues. CDR3 DNA: TGTGCCAGAAGCCTTCGTATTCAACTAGCGGGAGCTAACATTCAGTACTTC. It encodes CARSLRIQLAGANIQYF.

The chain recombines TRBV27 with TRBJ2-7, with TRBD1 matching over 8 bases. Germline CDR1 and CDR2: MNHEY and SMNVEV (reference sequence). The CDR3 runs 15 residues. Trimming removed 6 bases from V and 3 bases from J; junction bases left unmatched: 10. The CDR3 loop is CASRMTGVTVYEQYF. The CDR3 DNA follows: TGTGCCAGCAGGATGACAGGGGTGACGGTCTACGAGCAGTACTTC.

The gene calls are TRBV3-1 (or the pseudogene TRBV3-2) and TRBJ2-3; D gene unclear. Trimming stripped 4 bases from V and 4 bases from J, with 6 bases between. CDR1 is LGHDT and CDR2 is YNNKEL in the germline V gene (reference sequence). The CDR3 has 12 amino acids. CDR3 in amino acids: CASSLTPDTQYF. As DNA, the CDR3 is TGTGCCAGCAGCCTGACACCAGATACGCAGTATTTT.

V and J are TRBV19 and TRBJ2-1, with 8 bases matching TRBD2. CDR1 LNHDA and CDR2 SQIVND come from the germline V gene (reference sequence). There are 17 residues in the CDR3. The J segment lost 1 base and the V segment lost 5 bases, leaving 10 bases of the junction unmatched. CDR3 region: CASSGRLATMSYNEQFF. The CDR3 coding sequence is TGTGCCAGTAGTGGTCGACTAGCGACTATGTCCTACAATGAGCAGTTCTTC.

The chain joins TRBV7-8 to TRBJ2-7; 15 bases map to TRBD2. Unmatched junction bases numbered 5, after V lost 4 bases and J lost 7 bases. Germline-derived CDR1 and CDR2 are SGHVS and FQNEAQ. This CDR3 has 15 amino acids. DNA of the CDR3: TGTGCCAGCAGCTCTGGACTAGCGGGGGGGCGAGAGCAGTACTTC. Its translation is CASSSGLAGGREQYF.

Only one count was recorded for this clone. The rearrangement links TRBV7-8 to TRBJ2-7; D is possibly TRBD2 (8 bases). V lost 0 bases and J lost 3, with 15 bases in between. The CDR3 is made up of 16 amino acids. Germline CDR1 reads SGHVS; CDR2 reads FQNEAQ. The CDR3 coding sequence is TGTGCCAGCAGCTTAGCTTCGGGAGGGGGCGGCTACGAGCAGTACTTC. As protein: CASSLASGGGGYEQYF.

The chain is built from TRBV18 and TRBJ2-7, with TRBD1 as a possible D gene (6 bases). In germline, CDR1 is KGHSH, CDR2 LQKENI. Trimming took off 5 bases at V and 4 bases at J, with 9 bases between the two ends. The length of the CDR3 is 12 residues. The CDR3 region has the DNA TGTGCCAGCTCAGGACAGAATTACGAGCAGTACTTC. This gives the protein CASSGQNYEQYF.

The rearrangement links TRBV10-2 to TRBJ2-1; 7 bases are shared with TRBD2. J gave up 4 bases and V 6 bases, and 6 bases lay outside the gene matches. The CDR3 is 14 amino acids. Per the germline V gene, CDR1 is WSHSY and CDR2 is SAAADI. DNA of the CDR3: TGCGCCAGCAGGGCGGGAGCGCATTACAATGAGCAGTTCTTC. Its protein is CASRAGAHYNEQFF.

The rearrangement joins TRBV13 to TRBJ2-7; 7 bases match TRBD2. V dropped 7 bases and J dropped 4; count of bases not matched to a gene: 7. Germline CDR1 is PRHDT and CDR2 is FYEKMQ (reference sequence). The CDR3 spans 13 residues. The CDR3 protein is CASKFGGSYEQYF. The DNA for the CDR3 is TGTGCCAGCAAGTTCGGGGGGTCATACGAGCAGTACTTC.

The chain carries TRBV6-2 or TRBV6-3 and TRBJ2-5; no reliable D call. Trimming removed 2 bases from V and 5 bases from J, with 9 bases in between. Per the germline V gene, CDR1 is MNHEY and CDR2 is SVGEGT. The CDR3 extends over 13 amino acids. CDR3 DNA sequence: TGTGCCAGCAGTTACCTACCCAGGGAGACCCAGTACTTC. It yields the protein CASSYLPRETQYF.

The rearrangement links TRBV9 to TRBJ2-2; 10 bases line up with TRBD2. Germline V gene data show CDR1 as SGDLS and CDR2 as YYNGEE. Trimming took 4 bases from V and 10 from J; bases not matched to a gene: 10. The CDR3 runs 15 residues. CDR3 sequence (DNA): TGTGCCAGCAGCTTGCTTAGGAGCGGGGGGGTGGAGCTGTTTTTT. Translating it yields CASSLLRSGGVELFF.

This chain links TRBV27 with TRBJ2-3, with 7 bases lining up with TRBD2. Germline lookup yields CDR1 MNHEY and CDR2 SMNVEV (reference sequence). The length of the CDR3 is 14 residues. V dropped 4 bases and J dropped 1; count of bases not matched to a gene: 2. The chain's CDR3 is CASSWRERTDTQYF. The CDR3 DNA follows: TGTGCCAGCAGTTGGCGGGAGCGCACAGATACGCAGTATTTT.

V gene TRBV3-1 (or the pseudogene TRBV3-2) combines with J gene TRBJ1-5, with 10 bases fitting TRBD1. V lost 5 bases to trimming and J lost 6 bases; unmatched junction nucleotides: 10. The CDR3 loop spans 16 amino acids. The V gene's germline CDR1 is LGHDT and CDR2 YNNKEL (reference sequence). CDR3 protein: CASSRTTGGWGQPQHF. The CDR3 DNA reads TGTGCCAGCAGCAGGACGACAGGGGGCTGGGGTCAGCCCCAGCATTTT.

The chain combines TRBV5-1 with TRBJ2-7; D may be TRBD1 (6 bases). The CDR3 totals 16 residues. Trimming took off 1 base at V and 2 bases at J, with 16 bases between the two ends. Germline V gene sequence: CDR1 SGHRS, CDR2 YFSETQ. The CDR3 sequence is CASSLSPGTLPYEQYF. CDR3 coding DNA: TGCGCCAGCAGCTTGTCACCCGGGACACTTCCCTACGAGCAGTACTTC. Supplemented by reference TRBV5-1 and TRBJ2-7, the full variable domain reads KAGVTQTPRYLIKTRGQQVTLSCSPISGHRSVSWYQQTPGQGLQFLFEYFSETQRNKGNFPGRFSGRQFSNSRSEMNVSTLELGDSALYLCASSLSPGTLPYEQYFGPGTRLTVT.

This chain connects TRBV11-2 to TRBJ2-1, with 12 bases matching TRBD2. From germline, CDR1 is SGHAT and CDR2 FQNNGV. The J segment lost 2 bases and the V segment lost 1 base, leaving 3 bases of the junction unmatched. This CDR3 comprises 17 residues. CDR3 DNA: TGTGCCAGCAGCTTAGTTACTAGCGGGAGGCCCTACAATGAGCAGTTCTTC. It specifies CASSLVTSGRPYNEQFF.

CDR3 sequence: CASSPREGTEAFF. CDR3 coding DNA: TGTGCCAGCAGTCCTCGGGAGGGGACTGAAGCTTTCTTT. The chain uses TRBV6-4 and TRBJ1-1, with D possibly matching TRBD1 (5 bases). V was trimmed by 5 bases and J by 5 bases, leaving 12 bases between them. This CDR3 comprises 13 residues. The germline V gene has CDR1 MRHNA and CDR2 SNTAGT.